The rows below give T cell receptor beta chains drawn from one sample of a study of cytomegalovirus exposure and HLA in healthy donors. Only in-frame clones appear in the TCRdb table, and some are missing; sequencing was by immunoSEQ multiplex PCR. Of about 190,000 clones in the sample, roughly 85% are singletons; the top ten hold roughly 1.6%. Material for sequencing was PBMCs. These TCRs come from a young woman in good health and CMV-seronegative. Each CDR3 is given without its conserved first and last residue. The D gene is left open where the match is weak.

J,D,V,CDR3
TRBJ2-5,NA,TRBV11-2,ASSSVAQETQY
TRBJ2-7,TRBD2,TRBV5-6,ASSLNFRDYEYGEQY
TRBJ1-3,NA,TRBV10-3,AIGFAVPSGNTIY
TRBJ2-3,NA,TRBV7-2,ASSLASVGTDTQY
TRBJ2-7,TRBD1,TRBV10-2,ASSDTGQPYEQY
TRBJ1-3,NA,TRBV2,ASRTSGGSGNTIY
TRBJ2-1,TRBD2,TRBV15,ATSRDASGRANSYNEQF
TRBJ1-5,NA,TRBV5-8,ASSLGQGLNQPQH
TRBJ2-1,TRBD2,TRBV4-1,ASSQWTSGRAKGTGNEQF
TRBJ2-3,TRBD1,TRBV6-6,ASSLGQGVSDTQY
TRBJ2-2,TRBD2,TRBV4-3,ASSHELAGGNTGELF
TRBJ2-7,NA,TRBV7-8,ASSWGDFPTSEQY
NA,NA,TRBV7-9,ASSSTTGRPLSYEQY
TRBJ1-1,NA,TRBV28,ASSQGGNTEAF
TRBJ1-3,TRBD1,TRBV5-5,ASSSGLQGAGNTIY
TRBJ1-1,NA,TRBV29-1,SGTGTPEYEAF
TRBJ2-3,NA,TRBV9,ASSADDRSSTDTQY
TRBJ2-1,TRBD2,TRBV7-9,ASRRGGTSGDEQF
TRBJ1-5,NA,TRBV2,ASTMTGPPQH
TRBJ2-5,NA,TRBV28,APGEGLKETQY
TRBJ1-2,TRBD1,TRBV30,AWSVGTGRGYT
TRBJ2-3,NA,TRBV19,ASSIGGGSTDTQY
TRBJ2-3,TRBD2,TRBV2,ASSEGGAGLATDTQY
TRBJ1-2,NA,TRBV11-2,ASSFGRGTDSNYGYT
TRBJ2-5,NA,TRBV27,ASSSTGRMEETQY
TRBJ2-3,TRBD2,TRBV5-1,ASSFIAGDLSDTQY
TRBJ2-7,NA,TRBV19,ASSITGLNEQY
TRBJ1-1,TRBD1,TRBV6-5,ASSGQGLEAF
TRBJ1-1,NA,TRBV28,ASSFHGLSSEAF
TRBJ1-1,NA,TRBV27,ASSPTLGTTEAF
TRBJ1-5,NA,TRBV6-5,ASSRQENQPQH
TRBJ2-5,TRBD2,TRBV10-3,AISEGLAGVETQY
TRBJ2-3,TRBD2,TRBV27,ASRQISGASTDTQY
TRBJ1-1,TRBD1,TRBV18,ASSPLRAGQGGPAF
TRBJ2-7,NA,TRBV7-9,ASSLAVRGLYEQY
TRBJ2-3,NA,TRBV4-3,ASSQNQGWTDTQY
TRBJ2-5,NA,TRBV18,ASSPSYVQETQY
TRBJ2-1,TRBD2,TRBV19,ASSIPSGTSGSNEQF
TRBJ2-5,NA,TRBV5-1,ASSRGRFDSETQY
TRBJ2-1,NA,TRBV2,ASISGRGAYNEQF
TRBJ2-4,NA,TRBV6-5,ASSRQEGKNIQY